This entry features one T cell receptor beta chain sequence. Its antigen remains unknown. This record comes from a study of cytomegalovirus exposure and HLA in healthy donors. Study-wide points: Later analysis indicated greater clonal expansion among HLA-associated TCR beta chains than among equally common other chains. In vitro data verified a few CMV-associated chains as specific for CMV antigens. Apparent HLA restriction characterized most CMV-associated TCR beta chains in a later analysis.

PCR employed 60 Vbeta and 13 Jbeta primers. The repertoire was sequenced with immunoSEQ multiplex PCR; TCRdb's copy has only in-frame clones and lacks some. The repertoire holds 100,000 to 140,000 clones, about 80% seen once, with about 8% in the top ten. The trim removed 2 bases at V and 5 bases at J, leaving 14 bases unmatched. This CDR3 contains 17 residues. The germline V gene encodes CDR1 SGHAT and CDR2 FQDESV (reference sequence). The sequenced material came from PBMCs. V and J are TRBV11-1 and TRBJ2-5, with 7 bases identical to TRBD2. The sequence came from a man aged 25 to 40 in good health and CMV-seronegative. CDR3 sequence (DNA): TGTGCCAGCAGCTTATCCCCGGTTGCGGGAGCGGGGGAGACCCAGTACTTC. This encodes CASSLSPVAGAGETQYF.